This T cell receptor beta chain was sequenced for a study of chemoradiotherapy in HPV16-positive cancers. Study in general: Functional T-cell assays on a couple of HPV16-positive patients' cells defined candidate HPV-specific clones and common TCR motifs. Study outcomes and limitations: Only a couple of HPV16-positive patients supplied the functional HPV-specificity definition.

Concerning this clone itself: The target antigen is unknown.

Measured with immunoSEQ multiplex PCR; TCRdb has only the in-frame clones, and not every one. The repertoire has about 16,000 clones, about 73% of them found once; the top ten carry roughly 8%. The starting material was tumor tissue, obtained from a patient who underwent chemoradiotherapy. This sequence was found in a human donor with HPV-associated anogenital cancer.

In nucleotides, the CDR3 is TGTGCCAGCAGCTTAACGGGACTAGCGGGTTACGAGCAGTACTTC. As protein: CASSLTGLAGYEQYF. This chain links TRBV11-3 with TRBJ2-7; TRBD2 matches 12 bases. The CDR3 extends over 15 amino acids. Trimming cost V 2 bases and J 4 bases; bases outside gene matches: 3. Germline CDR1 SGHNT, CDR2 YENEEA.